The rows below give T cell receptor beta chains drawn from one sample of a study of blood T cell repertoires in COVID-19. Some clones are missing from TCRdb's copy, which holds only in-frame ones; the method was immunoSEQ multiplex PCR. This repertoire shows 95,000 to 120,000 clones, about two thirds found once; its top ten account for around 1.7%. Sample: peripheral blood. Receptor source: a woman aged 40 to 50 with acute or convalescent COVID-19. CDR3s include the opening cysteine and the closing phenylalanine or tryptophan. A D gene is named only where the DNA matches it firmly. Size is omitted from some rows. Given values are once, few, many or a class for expanded clones.

>TRBD2|TRBV7-9|TRBJ2-5|few|15
TGTGCCAGCAGCCCTAGCGGGGGGGCCCAAGAGACCCAGTACTTC
CASSPSGGAQETQYF
>-|TRBV24-1|TRBJ2-6|-|13
TGTGCCACCAGCACCGGACAGTCCAACGTCCTGACTTTC
CATSTGQSNVLTF
>-|TRBV25-1|TRBJ2-7|-|15
TGTGCCAGCAGTAAGAGGCTAGGGAGCTCCTACGAGCAGTACTTC
CASSKRLGSSYEQYF
>-|TRBV28|TRBJ2-3|-|17
TGTGCCAGCGGGGGACAGATGGCGGGGTTGGGCACAGATACGCAGTATTTT
CASGGQMAGLGTDTQYF
>-|TRBV10-3|TRBJ2-7|many|16
TGTGCCATCAGTGAGAACGCAGGTCTATCTAAATACGAGCAGTACTTC
CAISENAGLSKYEQYF
>TRBD1|TRBV3-1/TRBV3-2|TRBJ1-1|-|16
TGTGCCAGCAGCCCAAGACAGGGGGCGACGGACACTGAAGCTTTCTTT
CASSPRQGATDTEAFF
>TRBD1|TRBV4-1|TRBJ1-6|few|14
TGCGCCAGCAGCTCCGGACAGGCTAGTTCACCCCTCCACTTT
CASSSGQASSPLHF
>-|TRBV7-2|TRBJ1-6|few|16
TGTGCCAGCAGCTTAGGACAGGTTTTGGACTCTTCACCCCTCCACTTT
CASSLGQVLDSSPLHF
>TRBD2|TRBV14|TRBJ2-1|-|14
TGTGCCAGCAGCCAAGTTAAGCGGGGGGTTGAGCAGTTCTTC
CASSQVKRGVEQFF
>TRBD2|TRBV6-6|TRBJ2-3|-|13
TGTGCCAGCATACCTAGCGGGGGGGATACGCAGTATTTT
CASIPSGGDTQYF
>-|TRBV18|TRBJ1-1|once|15
TGTGCCAGCTCACCAACCATACAACAAAACACTGAAGCTTTCTTT
CASSPTIQQNTEAFF
>-|TRBV30|TRBJ1-2|-|11
TGTGCCTGGAGATGGGACACTGGCTACACCTTC
CAWRWDTGYTF
>TRBD2|TRBV6-1|TRBJ2-3|-|15
TGTGCCAGCAGTGAACTAGCGGGGGGGCCAGATACGCAGTATTTT
CASSELAGGPDTQYF
>TRBD1|TRBV6-5|TRBJ1-6|-|13
TGTGCCAGTTCCAGGGGGCGCGATTCACCCCTCCACTTT
CASSRGRDSPLHF
>TRBD2|TRBV3-1/TRBV3-2|TRBJ2-1|-|15
TGTGCCAGCAGCCAACGGAGCGGGGGGTTTGGTGAGCAGTTCTTC
CASSQRSGGFGEQFF
>-|TRBV28|TRBJ1-5|few|16
TGTGCCAGCAGTTTATCCGCCACAGGGCGTCTAGGGCTCCAGCATTTT
CASSLSATGRLGLQHF
>TRBD1|TRBV30|TRBJ2-3|few|17
TGTGCCTGGAGTGTGGGGGACAGGGGTAGGGGCACAGATACGCAGTATTTT
CAWSVGDRGRGTDTQYF
>-|TRBV28|TRBJ2-7|-|13
TGTGCCAGCAGCTACGGGACAATCTACGAGCAGTACTTC
CASSYGTIYEQYF
>-|TRBV12-3/TRBV12-4|TRBJ1-1|-|13
TGTGCCAGCAGTTTAGCGGACTACACTGAAGCTTTCTTT
CASSLADYTEAFF
>-|TRBV27|TRBJ1-1|once|13
TGTGCCAGCACCCTCAGAGGGTACACTGAAGCTTTCTTT
CASTLRGYTEAFF
>-|TRBV5-1|TRBJ2-5|-|13
TGCGCCAGCAGCCGACAGTTCCAAGAGACCCAGTACTTC
CASSRQFQETQYF
>TRBD1|TRBV5-1|TRBJ1-2|few|16
TGCGCCAGCAGCTTGGCTGGTGGACCACAGGGGGATGGCTACACCTTC
CASSLAGGPQGDGYTF
>TRBD2|TRBV4-2|TRBJ2-3|-|19
TGTGCCAGCAGCCACCCTCAGGGGACTAGCGGGGGAGGGGCAGATACGCAGTATTTT
CASSHPQGTSGGGADTQYF
>-|TRBV3-1/TRBV3-2|TRBJ2-2|-|16
TGTGCCAGCAGCCCCCGAATCCCTATAGCGGCCGGGGAGCTGTTTTTT
CASSPRIPIAAGELFF